This T cell receptor beta chain was sequenced in a study of blood T cells in healthy people across ages. Across the study: Capture by template switching was about one barcoded beta molecule per two T cells.

Points from the study as a whole: Changes in expanded clonotypes were possibly confounded, as the CMV status of donors was unknown.

The CDR3 is 15 residues long. A second PCR of 7 to 11 cycles used a sample-barcoded 5' primer and a J-beta primer mix. Every sample gave at least 2.5 million paired-end reads containing CDR3. TCRdb reanalysed the 5' RACE reads using MiXCR and keeps one entry per CDR3 protein. The sample gives about 620,000 distinct CDR3 sequences, around 50% of which show up once; 13% is in the top ten. Regarding this clonotype: Antigen unknown.

The sequenced sample consisted of blood. The sequence was obtained from a woman aged 80 or over in good health. This chain connects TRBV12-3 or TRBV12-4 to TRBJ2-7; 8 bases match TRBD2. Matching the DNA end better, TRBJ2-5 makes the J call doubtful. In nucleotides, the CDR3 is TGTGCCAGCAGCCAGACTAGCGACCTTAAAGAGACCCAGTACTTC. It translates to CASSQTSDLKETQYF.